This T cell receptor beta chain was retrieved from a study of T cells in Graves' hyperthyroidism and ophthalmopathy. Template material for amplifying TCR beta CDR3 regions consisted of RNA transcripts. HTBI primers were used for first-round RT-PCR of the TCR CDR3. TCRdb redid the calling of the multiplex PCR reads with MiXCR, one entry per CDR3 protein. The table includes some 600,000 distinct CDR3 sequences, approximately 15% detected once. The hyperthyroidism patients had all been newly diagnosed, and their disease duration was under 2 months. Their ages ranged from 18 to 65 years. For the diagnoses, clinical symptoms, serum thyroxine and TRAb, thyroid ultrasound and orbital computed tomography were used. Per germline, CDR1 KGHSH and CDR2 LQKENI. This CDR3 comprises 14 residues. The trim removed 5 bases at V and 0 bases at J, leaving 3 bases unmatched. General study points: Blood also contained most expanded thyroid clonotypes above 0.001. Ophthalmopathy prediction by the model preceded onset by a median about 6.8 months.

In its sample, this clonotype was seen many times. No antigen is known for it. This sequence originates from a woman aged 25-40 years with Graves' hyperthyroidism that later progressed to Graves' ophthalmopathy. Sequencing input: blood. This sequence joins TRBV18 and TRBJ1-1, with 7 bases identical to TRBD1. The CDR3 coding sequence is TGTGCCAGCTCAGGGGGACAGCTGAACACTGAAGCTTTCTTT. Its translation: CASSGGQLNTEAFF.